Following are 26 T cell receptor beta chains from one sample sequenced in a study of spatial heterogeneity in lung cancer. The time point: blood at routine non-recurrence follow-up after resection. Unsorted tumor, nontumor lung tissue or cryopreserved PBMC supplied the whole RNA. TCRdb ran MiXCR on the 5' RACE reads and lists one entry per CDR3 protein. The top ten clones hold approximately 40% of a sample with some 54,000 distinct CDR3 sequences, more than 6.5% of them seen once. Source: PBMCs, taken at follow-up. The receptor source for this set is a female donor with early-stage non-small cell lung cancer.

This clonotype was observed at least ten times. This chain connects TRBV7-9 to TRBJ1-6; D unresolved. Germline CDR1 reads SEHNR; CDR2 reads FQNEAQ (reference sequence). The CDR3 is 14 amino acids. The V and J ends lost 2 bases and 2 bases respectively, with 4 bases between them. The CDR3 region is CASSLSTYNSPLHF. The CDR3 bases are TGTGCCAGCAGCTTAAGTACCTATAATTCACCCCTCCACTTT.

The chain joins TRBV7-2 to TRBJ2-3; D is ambiguous. The CDR3 consists of 15 residues. The V and J ends lost 3 bases and 0 bases respectively, with 10 bases between them. Germline values: CDR1 SGHTA, CDR2 FQGNSA. CDR3 coding DNA: TGTGCCAGCAGCTTTCAGCTCCAGAGCACAGATACGCAGTATTTT. Its protein product is CASSFQLQSTDTQYF.

This clonotype has only a few counts. This sequence joins TRBV20-1 and TRBJ1-2; perhaps TRBD1 as D (5 bases). The V end lost 8 bases, the J end lost 3 bases, and 13 bases lay between the germline ends. This CDR3 spans 12 amino acids. The V gene's germline CDR1 is DFQATT and CDR2 SNEGSKA (reference sequence). DNA of the CDR3: TGCAGTACGTGGGACGCTGACTATGGCTACACCTTC. It is translated as CSTWDADYGYTF.

This clonotype was seen at least ten times. The chain is built from TRBV5-1 and TRBJ1-1, with D perhaps matching TRBD1 (5 bases). V was cut by 6 bases and J by 1 base, with 16 bases left in between. The germline V gene encodes CDR1 SGHRS and CDR2 YFSETQ. The CDR3 length is 15 residues. This CDR3 is CASTEEGTRNTEAFF. CDR3 in DNA: TGCGCCAGCACGGAGGAGGGGACCAGGAACACTGAAGCTTTCTTT.

This clonotype was picked up many times. This chain's CDR3 is CASRVLGATNEKLFF. The CDR3 bases are TGTGCCAGCAGGGTCCTGGGCGCAACTAATGAAAAACTGTTTTTT. The genes are TRBV6-1 and TRBJ1-4; D not resolved. The CDR3 is 15 residues long. The germline gives CDR1 MNHNS, CDR2 SASEGT. V was trimmed by 6 bases and J by 0 bases, leaving 11 bases between them.

This clonotype was counted many times. The V and J genes are TRBV29-1 and TRBJ2-2; D is possibly TRBD1 or TRBD2 (5 bases each). This CDR3 contains 15 residues. V lost 0 bases, J lost 4 bases, and 12 bases lay in between. Germline assignment: CDR1 SQVTM and CDR2 ANQGSEA. This chain's CDR3 is CSVEDRPGSTGELFF. CDR3 DNA: TGCAGCGTTGAAGATCGGCCAGGGAGCACCGGGGAGCTGTTTTTT.

CDR3 coding DNA: TGTGCCAGCAGCACGGACGAAAATCAGCCCCAGCATTTT. The encoded protein is CASSTDENQPQHF. The gene calls are TRBV11-2 and TRBJ1-5, with D unresolved. V shed 5 bases and J shed 4 bases, with 9 bases lying between them. Germline assignment: CDR1 SGHAT and CDR2 FQNNGV. CDR3 length: 13 residues. The full variable domain, completed using reference TRBV11-2 and TRBJ1-5, is EAGVAQSPRYKIIEKRQSVAFWCNPISGHATLYWYQQILGQGPKLLIQFQNNGVVDDSQLPKDRFSAERLKGVDSTLKIQPAKLEDSAVYLCASSTDENQPQHFGDGTRLSIL.

This clonotype was observed at least ten times. The chain is built from TRBV7-2 and TRBJ1-2; unclear D gene. Trimming shortened V by 3 bases and J by 2 bases, and 4 bases separated the two germline ends. The CDR3 totals 12 residues. Germline CDR1 SGHTA, CDR2 FQGNSA. CDR3 in DNA: TGTGCCAGCAGCTTGGGCAACTATGGCTACACCTTC. Translation: CASSLGNYGYTF.

This clonotype came up a few times. The rearrangement uses TRBV27 and TRBJ2-1; D is tentatively TRBD1 or TRBD2 (7 bases each). The CDR3 runs to 14 residues. The ends were cut back, 7 bases at V and 6 bases at J, with 16 bases in the middle. Germline CDR1 is MNHEY and CDR2 is SMNVEV (reference sequence). CDR3 nucleotides: TGTGCCAGCACGACTAGCAGGGGGAGCAATGAGCAGTTCTTC. Translation gives CASTTSRGSNEQFF.

This clonotype was observed a handful of times. The chain combines TRBV28 with TRBJ2-3, with TRBD2 identical over 8 bases. Germline CDR1 and CDR2: MDHEN and SYDVKM. Trimming cost V 7 bases and J 2 bases; bases outside gene matches: 14. The CDR3 has 17 amino acids. Written as DNA, the CDR3 is TGTGCCAGCACCCGGATTGCTAGCGGGCCACCCACAGATACGCAGTATTTT. Translating gives CASTRIASGPPTDTQYF. Combining the CDR3 with reference TRBV28 and TRBJ2-3 gives the whole variable domain DVKVTQSSRYLVKRTGEKVFLECVQDMDHENMFWYRQDPGLGLRLIYFSYDVKMKEKGDIPEGYSVSREKKERFSLILESASTNQTSMYLCASTRIASGPPTDTQYFGPGTRLTVL.

This clonotype turned up a few times. The rearrangement uses TRBV7-6 and TRBJ2-3; 8 positions match TRBD1. CDR1 and CDR2 from the germline V gene are SGHVS and FNYEAQ. V dropped 1 base and J dropped 6; count of bases not matched to a gene: 12. This CDR3 has 17 amino acids. CDR3 in DNA: TGTGCCAGCAGCTTAGGATTGGACAGGGTTGTCGGGGATACGCAGTATTTT. Translation: CASSLGLDRVVGDTQYF.

In its sample, this clonotype was seen many times. The V gene is TRBV14, the J gene TRBJ1-6; a possible D gene is TRBD1 (5 bases). Per the germline V gene, CDR1 is SGHDN and CDR2 is FVKESK. The CDR3 has 13 residues. Trimming stripped 4 bases from V and 10 bases from J, with 11 bases between. CDR3 protein: CASSLGLHSPLHF. The CDR3 nucleotides read TGTGCCAGCAGCCTGGGGCTCCACTCACCCCTCCACTTT.

This rearrangement joins TRBV7-2 to TRBJ2-1, with 7 positions matching TRBD2. The germline V gene encodes CDR1 SGHTA and CDR2 FQGNSA. V was pared by 4 bases and J by 4 bases, with 19 bases of the junction left unmatched. The CDR3 is 19 residues long. The DNA of the CDR3 is TGTGCCAGCAGCTCCCTTTCCCTTGGGGCGGGGGTAGGGTACAATGAGCAGTTCTTC. Translation: CASSSLSLGAGVGYNEQFF. Variable domain in full (rest from reference TRBV7-2 and TRBJ2-1): GAGVSQSPSNKVTEKGKDVELRCDPISGHTALYWYRQSLGQGLEFLIYFQGNSAPDKSGLPSDRFSAERTGGSVSTLTIQRTQQEDSAVYLCASSSLSLGAGVGYNEQFFGPGTRLTVL.

The chain carries TRBV6-5 and TRBJ2-3; 7 bases line up with TRBD1. Per the germline V gene, CDR1 is MNHEY and CDR2 is SVGAGI. This CDR3 is built from 15 residues. J lost 6 bases, V lost 0 bases, and 6 bases had no gene match. The CDR3 reads CASSYSMGRGDTQYF. CDR3 DNA sequence: TGTGCCAGCAGTTACTCGATGGGCAGGGGGGATACGCAGTATTTT.

The gene calls are TRBV20-1 and TRBJ2-7; TRBD1 is a possible D gene (6 bases). Looked up from germline, CDR1 is DFQATT and CDR2 is SNEGSKA (reference sequence). This CDR3 has 13 amino acids. Trimming took off 3 bases at V and 7 bases at J, with 16 bases between the two ends. The CDR3 here is CSASFMTGPEQYF. DNA of the CDR3: TGCAGTGCTAGTTTTATGACAGGCCCTGAGCAGTACTTC.

This clonotype was seen ten or more times. CDR3: CATSDGPGASSYNEQFF. Here the CDR3 DNA reads TGTGCCACCAGTGATGGGCCGGGGGCTTCCTCCTACAATGAGCAGTTCTTC. The chain carries TRBV24-1 and TRBJ2-1; D is tentatively TRBD1 or TRBD2 (6 bases each). CDR1 is KGHDR, CDR2 SFDVKD, per germline. The V end was cut by 3 bases, the J end by 0 bases, with 14 bases between. The CDR3 covers 17 residues.

This clonotype showed up just a few times. This chain links TRBV27 with TRBJ2-5; 7 bases are a match to TRBD1. The CDR3 is made up of 15 amino acids. The junction had 7 bases not matched to a gene; V was cut back by 5 bases and J by 1 base. Germline V gives CDR1 MNHEY, CDR2 SMNVEV (reference sequence). The CDR3, as DNA: TGTGCCAGCAGTAAAGGACAGGAGTTCCAAGAGACCCAGTACTTC. Protein sequence: CASSKGQEFQETQYF.

This clonotype came up many times. V and J are TRBV7-9 and TRBJ1-4; D perhaps matches TRBD1 (6 bases). The CDR3 contains 13 residues. The V gene's germline CDR1 is SEHNR and CDR2 FQNEAQ (reference sequence). The V end was cut by 5 bases, the J end by 7 bases, with 11 bases between. The CDR3 nucleotides read TGTGCCAGCAGCATCAGGGGCCGTGAAAAACTGTTTTTT. Protein product: CASSIRGREKLFF.

This chain joins TRBV6-2 or TRBV6-3 and TRBJ2-5; 7 positions match TRBD2. J gave up 9 bases and V 5 bases, and 15 bases lay outside the gene matches. CDR1 and CDR2 (germline): MNHEY, SVGEGT. The CDR3 is 15 amino acids. DNA of the CDR3: TGTGCCAGCAGTCCAACTAGCGAGAAGGGGTTGGCCCAGTACTTC. This translates into CASSPTSEKGLAQYF.

CDR3 nucleotide sequence: TGTGCCAGCAGCTTAGTTTGGGACAGAAGCTACGAGCAGTACTTC. Translating gives CASSLVWDRSYEQYF. The chain recombines TRBV7-9 with TRBJ2-7, with 7 bases that match TRBD1. The V segment lost 1 base and the J segment 3 bases; nucleotides outside the gene matches: 6. Germline V lookup: CDR1 SEHNR, CDR2 FQNEAQ (reference sequence). This CDR3 is built from 15 residues.

The V and J genes are TRBV5-1 and TRBJ1-1, with 8 bases identical to TRBD1. Germline-derived CDR1 and CDR2 are SGHRS and YFSETQ. The length of the CDR3 is 17 residues. Losses at the gene ends were 2 bases for V and 0 bases for J; bases not matched to a gene: 9. CDR3 DNA: TGCGCCAGCAGCTTTTCGGCAGGGGGCAGCGTGAACACTGAAGCTTTCTTT. Protein: CASSFSAGGSVNTEAFF.

On this clonotype itself: The CDR3 does not close with the conserved phenylalanine or tryptophan, likely indicating a read error. V usage is TRBV12-3 or TRBV12-4 and J usage is TRBJ1-5, with TRBD1 as a possible D gene (5 bases). The CDR3 is made up of 13 amino acids. Trimming stripped 5 bases from V and 4 bases from J, with 9 bases between. The CDR3 is CASSTSGNQPQHI. The CDR3 DNA is TGTGCCAGCAGTACCTCAGGGAATCAGCCCCAGCATATT.

The CDR3 sequence: CASSSTGRSTDTQYF. The CDR3 DNA sequence: TGTGCCAGCAGCTCGACTGGACGAAGCACAGATACGCAGTATTTT. The chain links TRBV7-2 to TRBJ2-3; D ambiguous. Trimming stripped 4 bases from V and 0 bases from J, with 11 bases between. The CDR3 sequence is 15 residues long. Per germline, CDR1 SGHTA and CDR2 FQGNSA.

The genes are TRBV6-2 or TRBV6-3 and TRBJ1-1; possible D gene TRBD1, 5 bases. Trimming took 6 bases from V and 3 from J, leaving 8 bases between them. This CDR3 contains 12 residues. Germline V gene sequence: CDR1 MNHEY, CDR2 SVGEGT. This CDR3 is CASREGHTEAFF. The CDR3 DNA sequence: TGTGCCAGCAGGGAGGGACACACTGAAGCTTTCTTT.

This clonotype was counted a few times. The J gene is TRBJ2-5, the V gene TRBV4-1; tentative D call: TRBD2 (6 bases). Between the trimmed V and J ends, which lost 5 bases and 3 bases, there was a span of 19 bases. The germline V gene has CDR1 MGHRA and CDR2 YSYEKL. There are 16 residues in the CDR3. CDR3 sequence reads: CASSYDPRGSEETQYF. The DNA of the CDR3 is TGCGCCAGCAGCTATGACCCGCGGGGATCTGAAGAGACCCAGTACTTC.

The chain is built from TRBV11-2 and TRBJ2-3; TRBD2 aligns across 8 bases. Per germline, CDR1 SGHAT and CDR2 FQNNGV. V trimming: 8 bases; J trimming: 2 bases; junction bases outside the gene matches: 6. The CDR3 is 14 residues long. CDR3 sequence reads: CASRQRGTTDTQYF. CDR3 DNA: TGTGCCAGCCGGCAGCGGGGGACCACAGATACGCAGTATTTT.